Given below is one TCR beta chain in context. CDR3 length: 15 amino acids. Looked up from germline, CDR1 is LNHNV and CDR2 is YYDKDF (reference sequence). Between the trimmed V and J ends, which lost 2 bases and 5 bases, there was a span of 15 bases. These data come from a study of T-cell memory formation after mild COVID-19. MiXCR, run by TCRdb on the 5' RACE reads, gives a single entry per CDR3 protein. The data show under 300,000 distinct CDR3 sequences, with around 8% seen just once and about 20% held by the top ten. What was sequenced was PBMCs or a T cell subset sorted from them (not recorded which). This TCR derives from a man between 18 and 35 years old who had mild COVID-19 (a few samples of this study predate the infection). Cell type and time point are not known. This chain connects TRBV15 to TRBJ1-2; D is perhaps TRBD1 (5 bases). CDR3 protein: CATSRNTGGVYGYTF. In DNA, the CDR3 is TGTGCCACCAGCAGAAATACGGGGGGGGTTTATGGCTACACCTTC.